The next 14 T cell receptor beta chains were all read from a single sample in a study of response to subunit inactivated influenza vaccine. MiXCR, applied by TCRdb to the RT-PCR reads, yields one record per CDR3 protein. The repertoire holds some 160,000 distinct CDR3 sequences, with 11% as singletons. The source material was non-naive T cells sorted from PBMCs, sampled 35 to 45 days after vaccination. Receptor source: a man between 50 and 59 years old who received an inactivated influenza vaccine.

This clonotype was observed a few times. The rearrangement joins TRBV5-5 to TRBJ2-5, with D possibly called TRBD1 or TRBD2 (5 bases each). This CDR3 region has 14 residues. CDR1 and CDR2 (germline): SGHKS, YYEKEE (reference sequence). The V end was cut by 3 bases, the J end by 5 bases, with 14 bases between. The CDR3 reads CASSSGPLQETQYF. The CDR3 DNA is TGTGCCAGCAGCTCGGGACCACTCCAGGAGACCCAGTACTTC.

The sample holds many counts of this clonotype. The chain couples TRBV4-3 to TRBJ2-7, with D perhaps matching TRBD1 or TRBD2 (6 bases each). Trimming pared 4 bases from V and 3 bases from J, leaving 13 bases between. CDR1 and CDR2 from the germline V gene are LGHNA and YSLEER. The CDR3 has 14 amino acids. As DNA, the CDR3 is TGCGCCAGCAGCCTCCAGAGGGGGGACTACGAGCAGTACTTC. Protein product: CASSLQRGDYEQYF.

This CDR3 is CASSPRTGDNSPLHF. CDR3 in DNA: TGTGCCAGCTCCCCTAGGACGGGAGATAATTCACCCCTCCACTTT. V is TRBV18 and J is TRBJ1-6, with D unresolved. Germline lookup yields CDR1 KGHSH and CDR2 LQKENI. The CDR3 loop spans 15 amino acids. V was pared by 6 bases and J by 5 bases, with 14 bases between.

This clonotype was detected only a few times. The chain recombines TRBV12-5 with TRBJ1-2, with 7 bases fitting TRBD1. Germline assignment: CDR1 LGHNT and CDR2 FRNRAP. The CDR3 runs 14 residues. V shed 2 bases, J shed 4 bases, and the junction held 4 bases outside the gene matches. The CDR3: CASGLRQGRYGYTF. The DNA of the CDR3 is TGTGCTAGTGGTTTGAGACAGGGTCGCTATGGCTACACCTTC.

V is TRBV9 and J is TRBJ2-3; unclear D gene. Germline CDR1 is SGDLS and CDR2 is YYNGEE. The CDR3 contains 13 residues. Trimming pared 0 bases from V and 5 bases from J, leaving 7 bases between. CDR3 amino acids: CASSVAPKDTQYF. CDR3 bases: TGTGCCAGCAGCGTAGCTCCAAAAGATACGCAGTATTTT. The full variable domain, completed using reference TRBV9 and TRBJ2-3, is DSGVTQTPKHLITATGQRVTLRCSPRSGDLSVYWYQQSLDQGLQFLIQYYNGEERAKGNILERFSAQQFPDLHSELNLSSLELGDSALYFCASSVAPKDTQYFGPGTRLTVL.

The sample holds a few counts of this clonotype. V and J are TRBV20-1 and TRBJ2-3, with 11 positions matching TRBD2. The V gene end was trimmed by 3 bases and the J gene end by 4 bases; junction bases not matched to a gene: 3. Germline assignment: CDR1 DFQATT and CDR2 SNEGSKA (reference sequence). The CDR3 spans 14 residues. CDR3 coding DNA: TGCAGTGCTAGGACTAGCGGGAACGCAGATACGCAGTATTTT. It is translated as CSARTSGNADTQYF.

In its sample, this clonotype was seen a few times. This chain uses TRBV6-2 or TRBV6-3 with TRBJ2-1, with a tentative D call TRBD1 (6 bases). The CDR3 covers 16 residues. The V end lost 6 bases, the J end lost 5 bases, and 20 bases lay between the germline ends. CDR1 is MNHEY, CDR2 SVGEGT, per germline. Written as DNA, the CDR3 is TGTGCCAGCAGCCTATCGTACAGGGAAGTCCACAATGAGCAGTTCTTC. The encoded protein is CASSLSYREVHNEQFF.

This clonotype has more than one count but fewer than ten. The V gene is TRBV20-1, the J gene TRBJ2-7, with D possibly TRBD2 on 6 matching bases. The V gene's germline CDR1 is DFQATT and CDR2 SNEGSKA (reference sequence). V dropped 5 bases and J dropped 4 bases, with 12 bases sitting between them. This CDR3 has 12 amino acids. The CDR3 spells CSAPGLGYEQYF. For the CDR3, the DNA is TGCAGTGCTCCGGGACTGGGGTACGAGCAGTACTTC.

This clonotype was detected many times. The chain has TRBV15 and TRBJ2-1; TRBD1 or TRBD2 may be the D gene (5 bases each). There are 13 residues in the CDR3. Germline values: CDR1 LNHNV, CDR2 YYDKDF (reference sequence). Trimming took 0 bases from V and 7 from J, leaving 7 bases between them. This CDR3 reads CATSRDGGNEQFF. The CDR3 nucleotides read TGTGCCACCAGCAGAGATGGGGGAAATGAGCAGTTCTTC.

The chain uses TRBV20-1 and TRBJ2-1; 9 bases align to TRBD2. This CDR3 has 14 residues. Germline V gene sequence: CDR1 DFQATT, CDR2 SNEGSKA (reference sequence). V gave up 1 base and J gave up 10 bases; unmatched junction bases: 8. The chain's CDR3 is CSARARGGLWEQFF. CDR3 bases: TGCAGTGCTAGAGCGCGGGGGGGCCTCTGGGAGCAGTTCTTC.

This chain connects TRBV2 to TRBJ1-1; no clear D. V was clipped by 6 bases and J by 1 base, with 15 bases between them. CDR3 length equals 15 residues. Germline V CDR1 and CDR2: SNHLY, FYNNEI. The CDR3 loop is CASSPQLDPNTEAFF. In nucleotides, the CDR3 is TGTGCCAGCAGCCCTCAGTTGGACCCGAACACTGAAGCTTTCTTT. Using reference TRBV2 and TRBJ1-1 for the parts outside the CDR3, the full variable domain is EPEVTQTPSHQVTQMGQEVILRCVPISNHLYFYWYRQILGQKVEFLVSFYNNEISEKSEIFDDQFSVERPDGSNFTLKIRSTKLEDSAMYFCASSPQLDPNTEAFFGQGTRLTVV.

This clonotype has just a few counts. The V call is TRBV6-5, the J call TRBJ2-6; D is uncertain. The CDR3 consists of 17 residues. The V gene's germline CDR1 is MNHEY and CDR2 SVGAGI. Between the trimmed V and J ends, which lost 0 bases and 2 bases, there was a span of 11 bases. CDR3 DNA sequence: TGTGCCAGCAGTTACTCAATGAGTGCGACTGGGGCCAACGTCCTGACTTTC. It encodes CASSYSMSATGANVLTF.

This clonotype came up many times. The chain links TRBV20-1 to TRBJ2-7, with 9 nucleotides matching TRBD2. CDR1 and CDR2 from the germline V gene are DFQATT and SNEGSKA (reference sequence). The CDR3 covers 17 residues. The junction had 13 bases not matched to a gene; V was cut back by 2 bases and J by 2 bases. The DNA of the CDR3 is TGCAGTGCTAGACCCCTTGGGGCGGGGGGGGGTGCCTACGAGCAGTACTTC. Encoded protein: CSARPLGAGGGAYEQYF.

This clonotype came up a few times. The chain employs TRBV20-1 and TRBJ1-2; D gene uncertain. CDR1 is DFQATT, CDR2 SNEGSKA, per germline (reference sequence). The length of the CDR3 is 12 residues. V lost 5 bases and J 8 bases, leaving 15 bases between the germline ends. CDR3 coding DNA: TGCAGTGCTGTCGACGGTGTCCAAGGCTACACCTTC. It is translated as CSAVDGVQGYTF.